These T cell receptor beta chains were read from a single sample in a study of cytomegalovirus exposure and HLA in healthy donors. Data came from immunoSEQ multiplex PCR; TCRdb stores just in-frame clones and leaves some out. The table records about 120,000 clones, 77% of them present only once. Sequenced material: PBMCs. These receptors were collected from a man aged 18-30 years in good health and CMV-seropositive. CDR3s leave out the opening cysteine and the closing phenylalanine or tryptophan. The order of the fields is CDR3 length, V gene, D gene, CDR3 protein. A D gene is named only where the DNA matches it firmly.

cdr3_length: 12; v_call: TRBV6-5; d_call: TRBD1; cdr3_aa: ASSYSSTGDGYT
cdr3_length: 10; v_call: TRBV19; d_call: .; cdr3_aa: ASSGGNQPQH
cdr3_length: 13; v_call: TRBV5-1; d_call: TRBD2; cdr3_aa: ASSSRTSGPNEQF
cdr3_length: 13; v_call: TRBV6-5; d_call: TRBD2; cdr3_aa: ASSTSGSHSYEQY
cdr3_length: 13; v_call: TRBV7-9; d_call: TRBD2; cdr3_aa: ASSFVSGSGDTQY
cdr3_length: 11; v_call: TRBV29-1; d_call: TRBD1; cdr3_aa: SVAGQGIYEQY
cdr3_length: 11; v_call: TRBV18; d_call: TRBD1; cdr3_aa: ASSLDRRTEAF
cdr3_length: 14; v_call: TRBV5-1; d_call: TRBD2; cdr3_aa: ASSLATSGSPHEQY
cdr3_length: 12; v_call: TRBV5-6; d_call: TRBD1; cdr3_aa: ASSLGTGDYGYT
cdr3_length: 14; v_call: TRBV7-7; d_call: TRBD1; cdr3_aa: ASSPGTGGAGDTQY
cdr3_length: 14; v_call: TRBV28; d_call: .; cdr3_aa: ASISGGGVGRYGYT
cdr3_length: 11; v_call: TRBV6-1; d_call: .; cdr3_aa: ASTVNSGNTIY
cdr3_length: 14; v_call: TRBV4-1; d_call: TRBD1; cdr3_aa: ASSHLGQGAHYGYT
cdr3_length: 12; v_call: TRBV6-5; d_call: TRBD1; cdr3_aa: ASSYSGQRYEQY
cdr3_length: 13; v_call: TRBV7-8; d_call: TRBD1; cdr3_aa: ASSLIWQGDNEQF
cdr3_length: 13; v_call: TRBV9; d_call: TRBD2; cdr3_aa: ASSHTSGAYNEQF
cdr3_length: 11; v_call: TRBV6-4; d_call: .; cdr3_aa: ASSAPRGETQY
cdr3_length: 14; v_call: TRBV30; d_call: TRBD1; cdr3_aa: AWTNDRGGGKNIQY
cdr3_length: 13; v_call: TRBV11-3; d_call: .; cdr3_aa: ASSLVEGLWSEQF
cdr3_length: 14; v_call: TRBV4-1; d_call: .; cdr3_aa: ASSQAGLSSYNEQF
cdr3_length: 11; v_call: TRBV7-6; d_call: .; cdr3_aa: ASSSRQDTEAF
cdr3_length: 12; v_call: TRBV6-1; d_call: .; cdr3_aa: ASSDFGVATEAF
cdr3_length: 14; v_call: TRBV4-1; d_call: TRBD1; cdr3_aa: ASSQDSRGRAYEQY
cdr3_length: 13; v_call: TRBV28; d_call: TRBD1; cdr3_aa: ASSPDRVRGNTIY
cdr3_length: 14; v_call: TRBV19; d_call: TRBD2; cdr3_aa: ASSIYPGGPGETQY
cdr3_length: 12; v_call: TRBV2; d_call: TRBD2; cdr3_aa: ASTPSGLYNEQF
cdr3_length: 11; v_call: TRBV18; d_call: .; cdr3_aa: ASSRQENYGYT
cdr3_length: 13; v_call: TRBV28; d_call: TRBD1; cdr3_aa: ASSHLTGDGGGYT
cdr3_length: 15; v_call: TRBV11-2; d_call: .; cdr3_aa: ASSLGGWAGRNYGYT
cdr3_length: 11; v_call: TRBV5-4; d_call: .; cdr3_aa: ASSFRQTNEQF
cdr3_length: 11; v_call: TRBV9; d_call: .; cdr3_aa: ASSGVGEHGYT
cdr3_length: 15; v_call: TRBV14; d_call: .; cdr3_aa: ASSQVADIFSGNTIY
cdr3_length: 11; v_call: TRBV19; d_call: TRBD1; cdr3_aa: ASAGTGGSGGF
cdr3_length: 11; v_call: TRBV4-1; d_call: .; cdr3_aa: ASSQELVPWRF
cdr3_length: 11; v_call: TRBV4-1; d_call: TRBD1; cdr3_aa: ASSQGQGEPQH
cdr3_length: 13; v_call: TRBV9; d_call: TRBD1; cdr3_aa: ASSRDRGSTDTQY
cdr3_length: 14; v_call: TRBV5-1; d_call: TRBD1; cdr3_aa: ASCPGQTMMNTEAF
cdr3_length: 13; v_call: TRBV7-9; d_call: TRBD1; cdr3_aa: ASSFDRGTIHIQY
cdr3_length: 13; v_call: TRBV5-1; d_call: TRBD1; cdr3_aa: ASSWDGQGLSGYT
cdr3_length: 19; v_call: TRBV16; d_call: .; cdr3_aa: ASSQFPLGLGMGIMGTEAF
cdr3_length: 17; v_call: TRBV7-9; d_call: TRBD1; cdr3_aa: ASRILGSGQGGAADTQY
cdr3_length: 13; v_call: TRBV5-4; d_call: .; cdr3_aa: ASSFVGRRTGELF
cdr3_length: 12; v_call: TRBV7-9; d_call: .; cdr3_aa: ASSIDSHNSPLH
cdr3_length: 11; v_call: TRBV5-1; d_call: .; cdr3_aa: ASSEGSSTEAF